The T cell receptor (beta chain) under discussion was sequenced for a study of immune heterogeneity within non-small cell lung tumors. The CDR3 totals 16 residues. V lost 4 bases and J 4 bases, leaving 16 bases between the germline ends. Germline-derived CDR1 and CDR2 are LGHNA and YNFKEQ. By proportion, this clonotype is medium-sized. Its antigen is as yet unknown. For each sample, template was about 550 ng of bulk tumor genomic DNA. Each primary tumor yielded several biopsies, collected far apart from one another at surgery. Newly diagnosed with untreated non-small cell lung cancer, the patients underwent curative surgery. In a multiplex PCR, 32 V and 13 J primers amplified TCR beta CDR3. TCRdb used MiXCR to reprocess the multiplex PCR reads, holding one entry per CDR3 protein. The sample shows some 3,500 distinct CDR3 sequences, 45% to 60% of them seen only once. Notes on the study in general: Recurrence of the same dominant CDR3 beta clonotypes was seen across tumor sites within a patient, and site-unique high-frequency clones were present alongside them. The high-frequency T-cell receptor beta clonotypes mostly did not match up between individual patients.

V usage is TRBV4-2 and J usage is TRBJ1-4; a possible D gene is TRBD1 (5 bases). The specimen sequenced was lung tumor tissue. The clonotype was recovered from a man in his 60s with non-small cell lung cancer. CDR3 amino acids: CASSPSGGGINEKLFF. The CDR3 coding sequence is TGTGCCAGCAGCCCCAGCGGGGGGGGGATTAATGAAAAACTGTTTTTT.